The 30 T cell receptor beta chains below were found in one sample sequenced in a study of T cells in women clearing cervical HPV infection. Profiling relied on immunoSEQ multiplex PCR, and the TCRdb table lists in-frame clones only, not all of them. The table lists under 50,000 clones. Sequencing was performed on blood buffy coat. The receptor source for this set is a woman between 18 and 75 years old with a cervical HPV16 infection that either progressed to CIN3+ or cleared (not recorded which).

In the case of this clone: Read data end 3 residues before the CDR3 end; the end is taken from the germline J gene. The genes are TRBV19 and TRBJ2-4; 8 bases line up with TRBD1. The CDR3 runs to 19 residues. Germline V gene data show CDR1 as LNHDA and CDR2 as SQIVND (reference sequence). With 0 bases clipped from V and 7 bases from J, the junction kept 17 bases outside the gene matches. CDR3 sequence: CASSIDAGQGTPLMNIQYF. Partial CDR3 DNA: TGTGCCAGTAGTATAGACGCCGGACAGGGCACTCCCTTAATGAACATT.

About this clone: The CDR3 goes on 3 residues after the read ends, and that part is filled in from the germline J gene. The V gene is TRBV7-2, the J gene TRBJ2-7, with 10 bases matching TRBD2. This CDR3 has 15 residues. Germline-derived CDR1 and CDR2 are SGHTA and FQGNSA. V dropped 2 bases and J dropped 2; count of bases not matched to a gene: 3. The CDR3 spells CASSLLAGAAYEQYF. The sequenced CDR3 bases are TGTGCCAGCAGCTTACTAGCGGGAGCCGCCTACGAG.

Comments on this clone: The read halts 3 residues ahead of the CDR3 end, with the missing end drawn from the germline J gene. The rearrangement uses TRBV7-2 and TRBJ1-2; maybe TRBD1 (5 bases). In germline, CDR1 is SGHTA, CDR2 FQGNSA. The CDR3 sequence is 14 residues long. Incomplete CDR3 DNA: TGTGCCAGCAGCTTACAGCGGGGCACAGATACC. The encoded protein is CASSLQRGTDT. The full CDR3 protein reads CASSLQRGTDTYTF. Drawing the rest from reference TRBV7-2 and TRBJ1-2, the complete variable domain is GAGVSQSPSNKVTEKGKDVELRCDPISGHTALYWYRQSLGQGLEFLIYFQGNSAPDKSGLPSDRFSAERTGGSVSTLTIQRTQQEDSAVYLCASSLQRGTDTYTFGSGTRLTVV.

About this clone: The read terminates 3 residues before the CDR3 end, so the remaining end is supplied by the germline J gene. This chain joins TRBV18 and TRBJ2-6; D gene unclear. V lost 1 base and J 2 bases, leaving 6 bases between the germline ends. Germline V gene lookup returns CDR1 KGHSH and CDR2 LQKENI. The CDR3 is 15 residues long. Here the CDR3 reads CASSPRRAGANVLTF. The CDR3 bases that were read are TGTGCCAGCTCACCACGAAGGGCTGGGGCCAACGTC.

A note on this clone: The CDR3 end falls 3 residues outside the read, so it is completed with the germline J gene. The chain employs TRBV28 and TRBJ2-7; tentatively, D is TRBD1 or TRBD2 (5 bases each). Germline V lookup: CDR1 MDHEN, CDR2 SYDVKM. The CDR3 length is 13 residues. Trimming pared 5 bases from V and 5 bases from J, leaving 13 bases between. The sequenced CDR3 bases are TGTGCCAGCAGTGTGCAGGGAGCCGACGAG. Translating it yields CASSVQGADE. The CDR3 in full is CASSVQGADEQYF. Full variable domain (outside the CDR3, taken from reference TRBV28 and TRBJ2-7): DVKVTQSSRYLVKRTGEKVFLECVQDMDHENMFWYRQDPGLGLRLIYFSYDVKMKEKGDIPEGYSVSREKKERFSLILESASTNQTSMYLCASSVQGADEQYFGPGTRLTVT.

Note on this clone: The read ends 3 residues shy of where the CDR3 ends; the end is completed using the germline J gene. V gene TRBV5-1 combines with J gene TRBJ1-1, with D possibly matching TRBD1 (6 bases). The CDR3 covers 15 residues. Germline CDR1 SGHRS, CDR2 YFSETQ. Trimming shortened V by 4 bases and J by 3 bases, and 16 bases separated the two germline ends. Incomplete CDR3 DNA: TGCGCCAGCAGCGCAGATACAGGGATAGACACTGAA. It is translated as CASSADTGIDTE. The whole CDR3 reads CASSADTGIDTEAFF.

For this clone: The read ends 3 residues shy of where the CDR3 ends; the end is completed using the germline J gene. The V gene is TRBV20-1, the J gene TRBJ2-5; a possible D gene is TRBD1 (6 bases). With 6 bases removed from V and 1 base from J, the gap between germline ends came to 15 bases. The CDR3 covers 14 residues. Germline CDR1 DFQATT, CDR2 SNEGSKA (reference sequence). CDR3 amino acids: CSAGNDRPQETQYF. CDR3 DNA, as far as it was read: TGCAGTGCGGGAAATGACAGGCCCCAAGAGACC.

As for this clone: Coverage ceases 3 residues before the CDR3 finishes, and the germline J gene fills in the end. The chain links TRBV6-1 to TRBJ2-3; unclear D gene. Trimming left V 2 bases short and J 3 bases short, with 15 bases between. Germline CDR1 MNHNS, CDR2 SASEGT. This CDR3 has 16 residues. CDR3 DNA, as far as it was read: TGTGCCAGCAGTGAATCCTTCTATAGCCCTACAGATACG. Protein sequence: CASSESFYSPTDT. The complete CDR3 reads CASSESFYSPTDTQYF.

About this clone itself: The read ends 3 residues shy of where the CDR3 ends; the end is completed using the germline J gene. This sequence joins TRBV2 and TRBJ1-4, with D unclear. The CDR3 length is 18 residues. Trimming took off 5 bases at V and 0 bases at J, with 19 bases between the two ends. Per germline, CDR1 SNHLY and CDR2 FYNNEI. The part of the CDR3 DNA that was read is TGTGCCAGCAGTTATACGGGGAACCTCTATGCAACTAATGAAAAA. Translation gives CASSYTGNLYATNEK. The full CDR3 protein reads CASSYTGNLYATNEKLFF.

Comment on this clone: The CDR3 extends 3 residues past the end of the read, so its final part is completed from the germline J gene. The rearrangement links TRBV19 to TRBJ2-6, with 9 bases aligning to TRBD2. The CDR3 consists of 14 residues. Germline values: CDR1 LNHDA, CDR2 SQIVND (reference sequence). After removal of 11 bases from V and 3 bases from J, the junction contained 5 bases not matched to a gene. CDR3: CAVAGVVGANVLTF. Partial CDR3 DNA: TGTGCCGTAGCGGGAGTAGTTGGGGCCAACGTC.

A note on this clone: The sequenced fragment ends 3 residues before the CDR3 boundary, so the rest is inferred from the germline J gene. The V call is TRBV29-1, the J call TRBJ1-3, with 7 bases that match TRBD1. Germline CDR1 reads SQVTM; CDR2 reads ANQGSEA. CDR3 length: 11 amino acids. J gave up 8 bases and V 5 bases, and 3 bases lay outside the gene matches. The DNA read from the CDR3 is TGCAGCGTTTCGACAGGGCACACC. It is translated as CSVSTGHT. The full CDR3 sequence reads CSVSTGHTIYF. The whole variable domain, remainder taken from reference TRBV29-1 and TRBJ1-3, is SAVISQKPSRDICQRGTSLTIQCQVDSQVTMMFWYRQQPGQSLTLIATANQGSEATYESGFVIDKFPISRPNLTFSTLTVSNMSPEDSSIYLCSVSTGHTIYFGEGSWLTVV.

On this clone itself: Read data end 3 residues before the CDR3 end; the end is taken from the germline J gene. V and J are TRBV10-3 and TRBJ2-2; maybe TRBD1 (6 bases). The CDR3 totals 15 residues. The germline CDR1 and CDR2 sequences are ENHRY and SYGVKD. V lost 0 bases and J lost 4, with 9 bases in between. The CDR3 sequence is CAISESTGFTGELFF. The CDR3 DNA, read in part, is TGTGCCATCAGTGAGTCCACAGGGTTCACCGGGGAG.

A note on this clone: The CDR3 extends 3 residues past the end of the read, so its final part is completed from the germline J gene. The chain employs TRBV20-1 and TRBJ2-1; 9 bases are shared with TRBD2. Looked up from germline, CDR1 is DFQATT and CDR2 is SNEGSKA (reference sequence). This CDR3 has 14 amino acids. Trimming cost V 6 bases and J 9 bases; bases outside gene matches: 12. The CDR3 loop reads CSASPGLAFGEQFF. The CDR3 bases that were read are TGCAGTGCATCGCCGGGACTAGCTTTTGGTGAG.

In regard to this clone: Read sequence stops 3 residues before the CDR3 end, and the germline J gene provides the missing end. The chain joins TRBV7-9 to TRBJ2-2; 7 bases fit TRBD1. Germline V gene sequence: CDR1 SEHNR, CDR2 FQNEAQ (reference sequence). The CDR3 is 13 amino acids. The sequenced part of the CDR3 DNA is TGTGCCAGCAGCGTCGACAGGGCGGAAAAG. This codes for CASSVDRAEK. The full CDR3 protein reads CASSVDRAEKLFF.

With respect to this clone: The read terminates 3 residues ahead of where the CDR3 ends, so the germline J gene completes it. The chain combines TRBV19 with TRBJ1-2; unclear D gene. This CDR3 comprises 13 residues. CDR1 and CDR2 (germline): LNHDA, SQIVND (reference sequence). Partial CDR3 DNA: TGTGCCAGTAGTATGTTGGGCGCCGAGACC. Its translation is CASSMLGAET. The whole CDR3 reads CASSMLGAETYTF.

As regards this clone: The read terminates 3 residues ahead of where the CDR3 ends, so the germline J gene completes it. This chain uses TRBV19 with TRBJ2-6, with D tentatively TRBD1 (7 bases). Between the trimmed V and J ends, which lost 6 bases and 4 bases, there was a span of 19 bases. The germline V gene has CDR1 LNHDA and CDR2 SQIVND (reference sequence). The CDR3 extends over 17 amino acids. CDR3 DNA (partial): TGTGCCAGTAGACACGCAGGGGGACTCTCGGGGGCCAACGTC. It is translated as CASRHAGGLSGANV. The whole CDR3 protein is CASRHAGGLSGANVLTF.

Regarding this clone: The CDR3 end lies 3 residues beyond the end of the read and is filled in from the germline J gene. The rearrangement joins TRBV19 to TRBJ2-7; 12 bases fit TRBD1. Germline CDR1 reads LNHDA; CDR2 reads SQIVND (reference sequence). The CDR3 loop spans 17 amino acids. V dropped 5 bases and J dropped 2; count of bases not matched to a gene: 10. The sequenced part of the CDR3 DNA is TGTGCCAGTAGTTCCCGTCAGGGGACAGGGGGCACCTACGAG. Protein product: CASSSRQGTGGTYE. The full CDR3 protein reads CASSSRQGTGGTYEQYF.

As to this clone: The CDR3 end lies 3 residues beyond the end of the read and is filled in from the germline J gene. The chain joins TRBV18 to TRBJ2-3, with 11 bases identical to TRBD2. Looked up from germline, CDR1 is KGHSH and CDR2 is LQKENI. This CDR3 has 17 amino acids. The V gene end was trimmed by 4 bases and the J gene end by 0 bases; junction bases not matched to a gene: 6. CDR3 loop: CASSLYSGGASTDTQYF. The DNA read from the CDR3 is TGTGCCAGCTCACTTTATAGCGGGGGGGCGAGCACAGATACG.

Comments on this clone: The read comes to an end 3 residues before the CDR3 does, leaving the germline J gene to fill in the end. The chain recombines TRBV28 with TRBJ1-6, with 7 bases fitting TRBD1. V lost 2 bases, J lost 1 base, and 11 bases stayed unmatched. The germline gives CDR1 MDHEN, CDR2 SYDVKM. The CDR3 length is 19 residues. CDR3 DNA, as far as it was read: TGTGCCAGCAGTTTACCCAGAGGGGGCCGGGGTTCCTATAATTCACCC. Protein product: CASSLPRGGRGSYNSP. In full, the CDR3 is CASSLPRGGRGSYNSPLHF.

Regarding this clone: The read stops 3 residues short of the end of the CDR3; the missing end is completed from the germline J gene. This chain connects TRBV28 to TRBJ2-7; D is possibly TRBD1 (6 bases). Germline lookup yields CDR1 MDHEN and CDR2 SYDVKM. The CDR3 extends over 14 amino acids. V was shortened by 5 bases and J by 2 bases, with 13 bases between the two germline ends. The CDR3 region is CASSDRRLAYEQYF. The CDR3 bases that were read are TGTGCCAGCAGTGACAGGAGATTAGCCTACGAG.

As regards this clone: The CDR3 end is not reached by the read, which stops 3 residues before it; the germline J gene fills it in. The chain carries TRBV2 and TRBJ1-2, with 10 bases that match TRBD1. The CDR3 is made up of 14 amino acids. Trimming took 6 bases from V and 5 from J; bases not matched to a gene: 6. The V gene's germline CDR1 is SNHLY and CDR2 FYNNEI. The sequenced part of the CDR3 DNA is TGTGCCAGCAGGGAGGACAGGGGGTATTATGGC. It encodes CASREDRGYYG. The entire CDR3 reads CASREDRGYYGYTF.

CDR3 DNA, as far as it was read: TGTGCCAGCAGTCTCCCGCGAGCGGGATCCTACGAC. This gives the protein CASSLPRAGSYD. The whole CDR3 is CASSLPRAGSYDYTF. This chain connects TRBV6-2 or TRBV6-3 to TRBJ1-2; D unclear. The read is 3 residues too short to cover the CDR3 end, so that end is filled in from the germline J gene. The CDR3 covers 15 residues. Germline V CDR1 and CDR2: MNHEY, SVGEGT.

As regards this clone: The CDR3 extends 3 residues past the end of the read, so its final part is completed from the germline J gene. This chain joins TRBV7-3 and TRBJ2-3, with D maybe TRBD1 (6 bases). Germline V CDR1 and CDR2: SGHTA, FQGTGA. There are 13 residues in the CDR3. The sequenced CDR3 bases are TGTGCCAGCAGCTCAGGGGACCAAGAGACG. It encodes CASSSGDQET. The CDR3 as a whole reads CASSSGDQETQYF.

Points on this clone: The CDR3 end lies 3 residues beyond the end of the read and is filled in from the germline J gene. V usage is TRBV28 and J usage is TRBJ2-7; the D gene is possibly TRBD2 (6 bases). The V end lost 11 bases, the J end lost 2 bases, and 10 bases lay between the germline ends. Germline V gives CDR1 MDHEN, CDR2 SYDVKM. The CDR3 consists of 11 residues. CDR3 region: CAGGDPYEQYF. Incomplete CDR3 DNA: TGTGCCGGCGGGGACCCCTACGAG.

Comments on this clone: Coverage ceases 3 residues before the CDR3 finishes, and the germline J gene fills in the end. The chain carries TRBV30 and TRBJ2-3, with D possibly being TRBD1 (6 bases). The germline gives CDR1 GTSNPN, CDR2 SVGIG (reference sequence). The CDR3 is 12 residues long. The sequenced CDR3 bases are TGTGCCCTCGGGACACCCCAAGAGACG. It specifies CALGTPQET. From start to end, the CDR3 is CALGTPQETQYF.

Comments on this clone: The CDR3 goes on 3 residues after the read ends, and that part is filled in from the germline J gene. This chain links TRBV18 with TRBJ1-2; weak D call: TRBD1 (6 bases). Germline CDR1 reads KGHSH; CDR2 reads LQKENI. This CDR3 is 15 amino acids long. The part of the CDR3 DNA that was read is TGTGCCAGCTCACCCCGGGACACGCTGGGGAACGAC. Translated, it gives CASSPRDTLGND. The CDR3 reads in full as CASSPRDTLGNDYTF.

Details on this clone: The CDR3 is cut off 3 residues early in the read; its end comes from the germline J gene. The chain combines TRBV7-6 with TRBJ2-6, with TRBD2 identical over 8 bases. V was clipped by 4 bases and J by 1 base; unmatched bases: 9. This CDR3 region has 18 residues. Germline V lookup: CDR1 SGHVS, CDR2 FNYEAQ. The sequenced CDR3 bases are TGTGCCAGCAGCTCCACTGGGGCGGGGGGATCTGGGGCCAACGTC. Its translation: CASSSTGAGGSGANV. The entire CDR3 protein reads CASSSTGAGGSGANVLTF.

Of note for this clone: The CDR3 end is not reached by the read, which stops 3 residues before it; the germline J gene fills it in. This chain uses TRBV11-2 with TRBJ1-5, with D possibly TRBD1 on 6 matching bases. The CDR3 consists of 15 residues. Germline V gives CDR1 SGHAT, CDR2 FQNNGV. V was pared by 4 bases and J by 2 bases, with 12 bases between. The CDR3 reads CASSSSTGGNQPQHF. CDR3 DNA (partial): TGTGCCAGCAGCTCATCGACAGGTGGCAATCAGCCC.

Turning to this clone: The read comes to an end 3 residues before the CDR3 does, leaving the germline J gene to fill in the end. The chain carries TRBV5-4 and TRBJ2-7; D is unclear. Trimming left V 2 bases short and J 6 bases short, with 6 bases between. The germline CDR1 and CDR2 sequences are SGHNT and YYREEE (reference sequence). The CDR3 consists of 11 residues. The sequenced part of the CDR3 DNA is TGTGCCAGCAGCTTTGGGCTCGAG. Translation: CASSFGLE. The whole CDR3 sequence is CASSFGLEQYF.

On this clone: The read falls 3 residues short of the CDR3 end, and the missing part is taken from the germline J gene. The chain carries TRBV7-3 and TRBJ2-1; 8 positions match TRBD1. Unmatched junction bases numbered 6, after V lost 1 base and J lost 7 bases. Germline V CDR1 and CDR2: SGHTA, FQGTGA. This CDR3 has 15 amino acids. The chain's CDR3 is CASSLRQGMRNEQFF. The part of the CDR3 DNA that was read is TGTGCCAGCAGCTTAAGACAGGGGATGAGGAATGAG.